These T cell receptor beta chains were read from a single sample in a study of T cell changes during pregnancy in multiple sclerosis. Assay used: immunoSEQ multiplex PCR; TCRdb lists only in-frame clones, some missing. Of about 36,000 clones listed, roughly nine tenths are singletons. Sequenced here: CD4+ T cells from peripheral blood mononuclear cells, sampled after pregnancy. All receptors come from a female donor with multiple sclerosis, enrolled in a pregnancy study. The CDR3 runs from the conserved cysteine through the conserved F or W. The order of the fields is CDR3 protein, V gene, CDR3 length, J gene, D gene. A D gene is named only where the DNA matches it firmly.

CASSSQEDGYTF	TRBV28	12	TRBJ1-2	-
CASSVGRGQIQETQYF	TRBV9	16	TRBJ2-5	-
CASRLQGFGNQPQHF	TRBV2	15	TRBJ1-5	-
CASSLMREKAFF	TRBV7-9	12	TRBJ1-1	-
CASIHLSDMIQETQYF	TRBV2	16	TRBJ2-5	-
CASHRVDTEAFF	TRBV2	12	TRBJ1-1	-
CATRAGGNTGELFF	TRBV6-6	14	TRBJ2-2	TRBD2
CASSPQGAREKLFF	TRBV7-2	14	TRBJ1-4	TRBD1
CASSSNRGKTGQFF	TRBV27	14	TRBJ2-1	TRBD1
CASISLGTAEAFF	TRBV2	13	TRBJ1-1	TRBD1
CASSLGQTYSYEQYF	TRBV5-1	15	TRBJ2-7	-
CASSPFTGLGGYTF	TRBV9	14	TRBJ1-2	-
CASSSFQGGRGYGYTF	TRBV4-2	16	TRBJ1-2	-
CASRRTGEYNQPQHF	TRBV27	15	TRBJ1-5	TRBD1
CASSLRLGDLAKNIQYF	TRBV7-2	17	TRBJ2-4	-
CAWSVGTSAYNEQFF	TRBV30	15	TRBJ2-1	TRBD2
CASSYRGRGTEAFF	TRBV19	14	TRBJ1-1	TRBD1
CASSLRQMNSPLHF	TRBV7-2	14	TRBJ1-6	-
CASSPRTAQETQYF	TRBV18	14	TRBJ2-5	-
CASSDHRGDGNQPQHF	TRBV25-1	16	TRBJ1-5	TRBD1
CASSLAGGGEQFF	TRBV7-9	13	TRBJ2-1	-
CASSDLGSPGTDTQYF	TRBV25-1	16	TRBJ2-3	-
CASSQDRGPYEQYF	TRBV4-2	14	TRBJ2-7	TRBD1
CASSVVGIAGAANTGELFF	TRBV9	19	TRBJ2-2	TRBD2
CTSSQEPVANYGYTF	TRBV1	15	TRBJ1-2	-
CASTRGGQGGEKLFF	TRBV9	15	TRBJ1-4	TRBD1
CASSLPAQGSQPQHF	TRBV28	15	TRBJ1-5	TRBD1